This T cell receptor beta chain was sequenced in a study of blood T cell repertoires in COVID-19. The overall study: From T cells, B-cell-depleted T cells, or PBMCs came the material, which was cDNA or gDNA.

The protocol was immunoSEQ multiplex PCR, while the TCRdb copy is restricted to in-frame clones and leaves out a portion. The table shows approximately 240,000 clones, with approximately 90% occurring only once. The CDR3 covers 18 residues. CDR1 is SGHVS, CDR2 FNYEAQ, per germline. Trimming at V came to 3 bases and at J to 4 bases, leaving 17 bases not matched to a gene. In assigning cohorts, the study relied on participant-reported clinical history. Sequenced sample: PBMCs or T cells enriched from blood (not recorded which). J is TRBJ1-2 and V is TRBV7-6; 7 bases fit TRBD1. The TCR sequence derives from a woman between 18 and 29 years old who had recovered from COVID-19. In nucleotides, the CDR3 is TGTGCCAGCAGCTTCCTACCGGGGGCAGGGGGACTAGTCTATGGCTACACCTTC. This translates into CASSFLPGAGGLVYGYTF.